This T cell receptor beta chain was profiled in a study of identical twins. CDR3 length: 16 residues. V lost 5 bases and J 6 bases, leaving 23 bases between the germline ends. From germline, CDR1 is SGHTA and CDR2 FQGNSA. TCRdb re-called the 5' RACE reads with MiXCR, one entry per CDR3 protein. The repertoire includes around 370,000 distinct CDR3 sequences, approximately 10% of them detected once, and roughly 8.9% sits in the top ten. The receptor's source is a woman between 50 and 59 years old in good health. This chain uses TRBV7-2 with TRBJ2-7, with D possibly TRBD2 on 6 matching bases. Sequencing was done on a sample of naive T cells sorted from blood. The CDR3, as DNA: TGTGCCAGCAGCCCATCTAGGCTACTAGCCCGTCGCGAGCAGTACTTC. Translating it yields CASSPSRLLARREQYF.